The next 9 T cell receptor beta chains were all read from a single sample in a study of cytomegalovirus exposure and HLA in healthy donors. With 60 Vbeta and 13 Jbeta primers, the PCR was carried out. Data came from immunoSEQ multiplex PCR; TCRdb stores just in-frame clones and leaves some out. The sample holds 150,000 to 200,000 clones, about 80% seen once. Sequencing used PBMCs. Receptor source: a woman younger than 30 in good health and CMV-seropositive.

The chain recombines TRBV5-1 with TRBJ2-5; 7 bases match TRBD2. The junction had 11 bases not matched to a gene; V was cut back by 1 base and J by 5 bases. CDR3 length equals 16 residues. Germline V gives CDR1 SGHRS, CDR2 YFSETQ. DNA of the CDR3: TGCGCCAGCAGCTTGACCGGGGGGATCGGCGGGGAGACCCAGTACTTC. Its protein product is CASSLTGGIGGETQYF.

The chain couples TRBV11-3 to TRBJ1-2; weak D call: TRBD1 (5 bases). Trimming removed 3 bases from V and 7 bases from J, with 15 bases in between. Germline V gene lookup returns CDR1 SGHNT and CDR2 YENEEA. The CDR3 spans 14 residues. The CDR3 DNA reads TGTGCCAGCAGCTTCCGGGGGAATGGTGGTGGCTACACCTTC. Amino acid sequence: CASSFRGNGGGYTF.

The V gene is TRBV7-6, the J gene TRBJ2-2, with 10 bases that match TRBD2. Germline CDR1 reads SGHVS; CDR2 reads FNYEAQ. The trim removed 5 bases at V and 0 bases at J, leaving 12 bases unmatched. CDR3 size: 19 residues. The CDR3 DNA reads as TGTGCCAGCAGCCCTTGGCCCGCTACTAGCGGGGCGAACACCGGGGAGCTGTTTTTT. Its translation is CASSPWPATSGANTGELFF.

This chain uses TRBV6-6 with TRBJ2-1; the D is unclear. The V and J ends lost 8 bases and 10 bases respectively, with 12 bases between them. This CDR3 spans 11 amino acids. The germline gives CDR1 MNHNY, CDR2 SVGAGI (reference sequence). CDR3 region: CASGLLGEQFF. The CDR3 DNA is TGTGCCAGCGGGTTGTTGGGCGAGCAGTTCTTC.

V is TRBV5-1 and J is TRBJ1-6, with 7 bases that match TRBD1. Germline lookup yields CDR1 SGHRS and CDR2 YFSETQ. The CDR3 runs 15 residues. V dropped 3 bases and J dropped 10; count of bases not matched to a gene: 10. The CDR3 is CASSWTTGSGSPLHF. The CDR3 coding sequence is TGCGCCAGCAGCTGGACGACAGGGTCGGGCTCACCCCTCCACTTT.

The chain links TRBV30 to TRBJ1-1; possible D gene TRBD1, 5 bases. V gave up 5 bases and J gave up 0 bases, with 10 bases separating them. The CDR3 is made up of 13 amino acids. The V gene's germline CDR1 is GTSNPN and CDR2 SVGIG (reference sequence). The CDR3 coding sequence is TGTGCCTGGGACAGCAACATGAACACTGAAGCTTTCTTT. Its translation: CAWDSNMNTEAFF.

In the case of this clone: Sequence at one end of the junction differs from germline and may be a read error. The rearrangement joins TRBV2 to TRBJ1-5; TRBD1 agrees at 8 bases. Germline loops: CDR1 SNHLY, CDR2 FYNNEI. The CDR3 is 15 amino acids. The CDR3 nucleotides read TGTGCCAGCAGCGAAGACAGGGGACAGACGCAGCCCCAGCATTTT. Translating gives CASSEDRGQTQPQHF.

V gene TRBV6-1 combines with J gene TRBJ2-3; D ambiguous. CDR1 and CDR2 from the germline V gene are MNHNS and SASEGT. The CDR3 extends over 15 amino acids. Trimming shortened V by 1 base and J by 2 bases, and 10 bases separated the two germline ends. CDR3 region: CASSEGALYTDTQYF. CDR3 DNA: TGTGCCAGCAGTGAAGGAGCACTCTACACAGATACGCAGTATTTT.

This clone has only one observation. The sample carries other DNA sequences with the same CDR3. V usage is TRBV9 and J usage is TRBJ1-2; D ambiguous. Germline loops: CDR1 SGDLS, CDR2 YYNGEE. CDR3 size: 14 residues. The ends were cut back, 0 bases at V and 1 base at J, with 7 bases in the middle. The CDR3 region has the DNA TGTGCCAGCAGCGTAGTGACTGGTAACTATGGCTACACCTTC. Its translation: CASSVVTGNYGYTF.